The next 15 T cell receptor beta chains were all read from a single sample in a study of graft-versus-host responses after intestinal transplantation (dated by TCRdb to the early 2020s). Library generation was performed with the immunoSEQ multiplex PCR assay. TCRdb took over this immuneACCESS table, retaining in-frame rearrangements with V and J assigned. Such tables are incomplete; in checked studies, under half of the missing clones stem from an unresolved V gene, and the remainder is unexplained. The sample data list tens of thousands of clones, and around 90% of these were observed just once. The ten largest account for around 1.5% of the sample. The sample was PBMCs, taken 26 days after transplant. All receptors come from a human patient who received an intestinal transplant, so some T cells may come from the graft donor.

V gene TRBV6-1 combines with J gene TRBJ2-7, with D perhaps matching TRBD2 (7 bases). Per the germline V gene, CDR1 is MNHNS and CDR2 is SASEGT. V was trimmed by 3 bases and J by 3 bases, leaving 15 bases between them. This CDR3 has 15 amino acids. The CDR3 DNA reads as TGTGCCAGCAGTGAGCCGAGCGGGACATTCTACGAGCAGTACTTC. Amino acids: CASSEPSGTFYEQYF.

This sequence joins TRBV2 and TRBJ1-4, with a tentative D call TRBD1 (6 bases). CDR1 and CDR2 (germline): SNHLY, FYNNEI. The CDR3 extends over 18 amino acids. V shed 6 bases and J shed 0 bases, with 20 bases lying between them. DNA of the CDR3: TGTGCCAGCAGCGTCAGAGGGGACACTTCTGCAACTAATGAAAAACTGTTTTTT. Translated, it gives CASSVRGDTSATNEKLFF.

The rearrangement joins TRBV27 to TRBJ1-1; D possibly corresponds to TRBD1 (5 bases). The germline V gene encodes CDR1 MNHEY and CDR2 SMNVEV (reference sequence). V lost 8 bases and J lost 6, with 16 bases in between. The CDR3 has 13 amino acids. This CDR3 is CASSWGVPSEAFF. CDR3 bases: TGTGCCAGCTCTTGGGGGGTCCCCTCTGAAGCTTTCTTT.

The rearrangement uses TRBV14 and TRBJ1-5, with 7 bases aligning to TRBD1. The CDR3 spans 15 residues. V was pared by 0 bases and J by 5 bases, with 4 bases of the junction left unmatched. Germline V gene sequence: CDR1 SGHDN, CDR2 FVKESK. CDR3 region: CASSQEGQEDQPQHF. CDR3 DNA sequence: TGTGCCAGCAGCCAAGAAGGACAGGAGGATCAGCCCCAGCATTTT.

The chain carries TRBV10-3 and TRBJ2-7; tentatively, D is TRBD2 (5 bases). The CDR3 extends over 18 amino acids. Germline lookup yields CDR1 ENHRY and CDR2 SYGVKD. Trimming cost V 0 bases and J 0 bases, with 18 bases left between them. The CDR3 loop is CAISESKSATGDSYEQYV. For the CDR3, the DNA is TGTGCCATCAGTGAGTCGAAATCGGCCACCGGGGACTCCTACGAGCAGTACGTC.

The V and J genes are TRBV27 and TRBJ2-5; 10 nucleotides align to TRBD2. V lost 6 bases, J lost 1 base, and 5 bases stayed unmatched. This CDR3 has 15 amino acids. From germline, CDR1 is MNHEY and CDR2 SMNVEV (reference sequence). The CDR3 DNA reads as TGTGCCAGCAGGGGAGTAGCGGGGGGCCAAGAGACCCAGTACTTC. It specifies CASRGVAGGQETQYF.

This clone was seen a single time. The chain employs TRBV10-3 and TRBJ1-6; D remains unclear. This CDR3 has 12 amino acids. Between the trimmed V and J ends, which lost 8 bases and 8 bases, there was a span of 10 bases. CDR1 and CDR2 from the germline V gene are ENHRY and SYGVKD. CDR3 bases: TGTGCCATCCCTATAAATTATTCACCCCTCCACTTT. This gives the protein CAIPINYSPLHF.

The chain links TRBV5-6 to TRBJ2-7; possibly TRBD1 for D (6 bases). Per germline, CDR1 SGHDT and CDR2 YYEEEE. The germline V and J ends were trimmed by 4 bases and 0 bases, with 11 bases remaining between them. The CDR3 spans 14 residues. For the CDR3, the DNA is TGTGCCAGCAGCCCGGACAGAAACTCCTACGAGCAGTACTTC. Translated: CASSPDRNSYEQYF.

The gene calls are TRBV9 and TRBJ1-5; D remains unclear. V lost 3 bases, J lost 0 bases, and 10 bases lay in between. The CDR3 runs to 15 residues. The germline V gene has CDR1 SGDLS and CDR2 YYNGEE. DNA of the CDR3: TGTGCCAGCAGCGCCGGGATTAATAGCAATCAGCCCCAGCATTTT. Protein sequence: CASSAGINSNQPQHF.

The V call is TRBV7-9, the J call TRBJ2-1; 7 bases fit TRBD1. J was trimmed by 5 bases and V by 3 bases; bases with no gene match: 4. Germline loops: CDR1 SEHNR, CDR2 FQNEAQ (reference sequence). This CDR3 has 14 amino acids. The CDR3 bases are TGTGCCAGCAGCTTGGGACAGCTAAACAATGAGCAGTTCTTC. It is translated as CASSLGQLNNEQFF.

This sequence joins TRBV5-4 and TRBJ2-1; 8 nucleotides align to TRBD1. This CDR3 has 15 residues. The ends lost 0 bases at V and 9 bases at J; junction bases unmatched: 8. Germline CDR1 SGHNT, CDR2 YYREEE (reference sequence). In DNA form, the CDR3 reads TGTGCCAGCAGCTTGGACAGGGGGACATTACGTGAGCAGTTCTTC. Translating it yields CASSLDRGTLREQFF. The full variable domain, completed using reference TRBV5-4 and TRBJ2-1, is ETGVTQSPTHLIKTRGQQVTLRCSSQSGHNTVSWYQQALGQGPQFIFQYYREEENGRGNFPPRFSGLQFPNYSSELNVNALELDDSALYLCASSLDRGTLREQFFGPGTRLTVL.

This chain uses TRBV5-1 with TRBJ2-1; 10 bases fit TRBD1. This CDR3 contains 16 residues. Germline V gene lookup returns CDR1 SGHRS and CDR2 YFSETQ. The V gene end was trimmed by 4 bases and the J gene end by 4 bases; junction bases not matched to a gene: 8. The CDR3 DNA sequence: TGCGCCAGCAGCGGGTTTGACAGGGGGCTGTACAATGAGCAGTTCTTC. Residues: CASSGFDRGLYNEQFF.

This clone came up a few times. The genes are TRBV19 and TRBJ2-7; 10 bases align to TRBD2. V was pared by 6 bases and J by 4 bases, with 6 bases of the junction left unmatched. Germline-derived CDR1 and CDR2 are LNHDA and SQIVND (reference sequence). The CDR3 extends over 14 amino acids. CDR3 protein: CASSSSGSAYEQYF. In nucleotides, the CDR3 is TGTGCCAGTAGCTCTAGCGGGAGCGCGTACGAGCAGTACTTC.

Note on this clone: At one of its ends the junction is not consistent with the germline gene, which may arise from a read error. The gene calls are TRBV4-2 and TRBJ1-5; unclear D gene. The CDR3 sequence is 18 residues long. Germline V lookup: CDR1 LGHNA, CDR2 YNFKEQ. The chain's CDR3 is CAGSQDPPTVYSNQPQHF. DNA of the CDR3: TGTGCCGGCAGCCAAGATCCTCCTACAGTTTATAGCAATCAGCCCCAGCATTTT.

The rearrangement links TRBV25-1 to TRBJ1-6, with 7 nucleotides matching TRBD1. This CDR3 region has 15 residues. Germline trimming cut 4 bases from V and 4 bases from J; bases unmatched to any gene: 4. Germline CDR1 reads MGHDK; CDR2 reads SYGVNS. The CDR3: CASSGQGSYNSPLHF. The CDR3 nucleotides read TGTGCCAGCAGTGGACAGGGAAGTTATAATTCACCCCTCCACTTT.